This T cell receptor beta chain was sequenced during a study of graft-versus-host responses after intestinal transplantation. Study context: The transplants performed in recipients were multivisceral, liver-intestinal, or isolated intestinal. Recipients uniformly received anti-thymocyte globulin induction, followed by tacrolimus and steroids for around 3 years. Findings and limits, study-wide: With peak circulating GvH clone levels came an association with early post-transplant HvG declines. Recipient marrow contained GvH clones, some of which appeared first in ileum or blood.

As to this clone: Its antigen is unknown.

Produced via immunoSEQ multiplex PCR; TCRdb's table is partial and in-frame only. The data hold about 27,000 clones, with over 90% observed a single time. V was pared by 4 bases and J by 3 bases, with 15 bases between. Germline CDR1 and CDR2: SGHNT and YYREEE (reference sequence). CDR3 size: 15 residues. The chain uses TRBV5-4 and TRBJ2-3; D may be TRBD1 or TRBD2 (6 bases each). The sequence derives from a human patient who received an intestinal transplant, so some T cells may come from the graft donor. Sequencing was performed on PBMCs, taken 18 days after transplant. The CDR3 spells CASSPGGAQTDTQYF. The CDR3 nucleotides read TGTGCCAGCAGCCCCGGGGGCGCGCAAACAGATACGCAGTATTTT.